This T cell receptor (beta chain) appears in the sequencing data of a study of shared T cell receptors in the human thymus. The table came from immunoSEQ multiplex PCR; TCRdb's copy has only in-frame clones and leaves some out. Of 500,000 to 550,000 clones listed, 75% to 80% were seen once; the top ten hold about 0.014%. CDR1 KGHSH and CDR2 LQKENI come from the germline V gene. This CDR3 is 15 amino acids long. V lost 1 base to trimming and J lost 2 bases, with 8 bases between them. The data were also submitted as part of a second study, on human thymus T cells. As that report states: What related research reported was that thymic repertoires overlapped highly among unrelated individuals.

The chain has TRBV18 and TRBJ2-2; the D is unclear. This clonotype was obtained from a boy in the first two years of life with a congenital heart defect. Material: thymocytes. The CDR3 here is CASSPRHPNTGELFF. In nucleotides, the CDR3 is TGTGCCAGCTCACCACGGCATCCTAACACCGGGGAGCTGTTTTTT.